The 16 T cell receptor beta chains below come from one sample, sequenced in a study of CD8 T cells in Susac syndrome. With random hexamers, roughly 0.45 to 1 ug RNA was reverse transcribed. TCRdb analysed the immunoSEQ multiplex PCR reads with MiXCR anew, one entry per CDR3 protein. The sample yields about 160,000 distinct CDR3 sequences, around 95% seen once. Sequences were obtained from CD4+ T cells from PBMCs. The receptors stem from a human donor in good health.

The V and J genes are TRBV6-1 and TRBJ1-5; D call uncertain. CDR1 and CDR2 (germline): MNHNS, SASEGT. The V and J ends lost 0 bases and 4 bases respectively, with 4 bases between them. The CDR3 is 13 residues long. The CDR3 sequence: CASSEAGNQPQHF. The DNA for the CDR3 is TGTGCCAGCAGTGAAGCTGGGAATCAGCCCCAGCATTTT.

The count of this clonotype is one. The chain carries TRBV3-1 and TRBJ2-5, with D maybe TRBD1 (6 bases). Germline V gives CDR1 LGHDT, CDR2 YNNKEL (reference sequence). This CDR3 spans 13 amino acids. Trimming shortened V by 4 bases and J by 12 bases, and 18 bases separated the two germline ends. The CDR3 is CASSPSPTGIKYF. In DNA, the CDR3 is TGTGCCAGCAGCCCCTCCCCAACAGGGATTAAGTACTTC.

This clonotype was counted once. The chain carries TRBV19 and TRBJ1-2; no clear D gene. The CDR3 runs to 12 residues. Germline V gene sequence: CDR1 LNHDA, CDR2 SQIVND (reference sequence). V lost 10 bases and J 8 bases, leaving 17 bases between the germline ends. The chain's CDR3 is CATLTGSRGYTF. CDR3 bases: TGTGCCACCCTTACCGGGTCGCGGGGCTACACCTTC.

The chain employs TRBV20-1 and TRBJ1-4, with 8 bases identical to TRBD1. CDR3 length: 16 amino acids. Germline V gives CDR1 DFQATT, CDR2 SNEGSKA (reference sequence). With 4 bases clipped from V and 0 bases from J, the junction kept 7 bases outside the gene matches. The CDR3 nucleotides are TGCAGTGCTAAGGGGACAGGAGGTGCAACTAATGAAAAACTGTTTTTT. It yields the protein CSAKGTGGATNEKLFF.

This chain joins TRBV9 and TRBJ2-1, with 9 bases matching TRBD1. V trimming: 4 bases; J trimming: 7 bases; junction bases outside the gene matches: 9. Germline V gives CDR1 SGDLS, CDR2 YYNGEE. The CDR3 covers 15 residues. The CDR3 region is CASSPPGQGINEQFF. DNA of the CDR3: TGTGCCAGCAGCCCACCGGGACAGGGCATAAATGAGCAGTTCTTC.

The rearrangement links TRBV24-1 to TRBJ1-2; D remains ambiguous. The CDR3 is made up of 12 amino acids. V lost 9 bases to trimming and J lost 5 bases, with 12 bases between them. In germline, CDR1 is KGHDR, CDR2 SFDVKD. The CDR3 coding sequence is TGTGCCACCTGCTCGGAGATATATGGCTACACCTTC. It yields the protein CATCSEIYGYTF.

The chain carries TRBV19 and TRBJ1-1; D not resolved. The V gene lost 7 bases and the J gene lost 1 base, with 13 bases spanning the gap. CDR1 and CDR2 from the germline V gene are LNHDA and SQIVND (reference sequence). This CDR3 region has 14 residues. CDR3 amino acids: CASKEPLSNTEAFF. CDR3 coding DNA: TGTGCCAGTAAGGAGCCCTTATCGAACACTGAAGCTTTCTTT.

The chain has TRBV18 and TRBJ1-4; no reliable D call. This CDR3 comprises 14 residues. Germline loops: CDR1 KGHSH, CDR2 LQKENI. V was shortened by 2 bases and J by 3 bases, with 7 bases between the two germline ends. The CDR3 sequence is CASSPIPANEKLFF. CDR3 coding DNA: TGTGCCAGCTCACCAATTCCGGCTAATGAAAAACTGTTTTTT.

This chain connects TRBV14 to TRBJ1-5, with D unresolved. Germline assignment: CDR1 SGHDN and CDR2 FVKESK. This CDR3 has 14 amino acids. Trimming shortened V by 5 bases and J by 3 bases, and 11 bases separated the two germline ends. The CDR3 reads CASSKGSVNQPQHF. The CDR3 DNA follows: TGTGCCAGCAGCAAAGGGTCAGTCAATCAGCCCCAGCATTTT.

The chain is built from TRBV20-1 and TRBJ2-7, with 8 nucleotides matching TRBD1. The CDR3 is 14 amino acids. V gave up 0 bases and J gave up 9 bases; unmatched junction bases: 10. Per the germline V gene, CDR1 is DFQATT and CDR2 is SNEGSKA (reference sequence). The CDR3 protein is CSARDRTGIGVQYF. CDR3 nucleotide sequence: TGCAGTGCTAGAGACCGGACAGGGATAGGGGTGCAGTACTTC.

The chain is built from TRBV29-1 and TRBJ2-2, with D perhaps matching TRBD2 (6 bases). V was trimmed by 1 base and J by 8 bases, leaving 17 bases between them. The CDR3 extends over 15 amino acids. Germline lookup yields CDR1 SQVTM and CDR2 ANQGSEA. CDR3 sequence: CSVEGAGKGQGELFF. CDR3 coding DNA: TGCAGCGTTGAAGGTGCGGGGAAAGGGCAAGGGGAGCTGTTTTTT.

The CDR3 sequence: CASSQAGTQGNYGYTF. The DNA for the CDR3 is TGTGCCAGCAGCCAAGCAGGGACGCAGGGTAACTATGGCTACACCTTC. The chain is built from TRBV3-1 and TRBJ1-2; tentatively, D is TRBD1 (5 bases). The CDR3 spans 16 residues. Germline CDR1 reads LGHDT; CDR2 reads YNNKEL (reference sequence). Trimming took 1 base from V and 1 from J, leaving 13 bases between them. The full variable domain, its missing parts supplied by reference TRBV3-1 and TRBJ1-2, is DTAVSQTPKYLVTQMGNDKSIKCEQNLGHDTMYWYKQDSKKFLKIMFSYNNKELIINETVPNRFSPKSPDKAHLNLHINSLELGDSAVYFCASSQAGTQGNYGYTFGSGTRLTVV.

The rearrangement uses TRBV19 and TRBJ1-5; TRBD1 agrees at 8 bases. V gave up 3 bases and J gave up 4 bases; unmatched junction bases: 5. The CDR3 sequence is 15 residues long. Per germline, CDR1 LNHDA and CDR2 SQIVND (reference sequence). CDR3 DNA sequence: TGTGCCAGTAGTATTCGGACAGGGCCGAATCAGCCCCAGCATTTT. This translates into CASSIRTGPNQPQHF.

This chain connects TRBV10-3 to TRBJ2-7; D gene uncertain. The CDR3 spans 13 residues. Trimming removed 4 bases from V and 2 bases from J, with 9 bases in between. Germline V gene lookup returns CDR1 ENHRY and CDR2 SYGVKD. CDR3 coding DNA: TGTGCCATCAGTGTTGGCGGAACCTACGAGCAGTACTTC. Translation: CAISVGGTYEQYF.

The rearrangement uses TRBV7-9 and TRBJ1-2, with 8 nucleotides matching TRBD1. The CDR3 spans 15 residues. Germline trimming cut 5 bases from V and 6 bases from J; bases unmatched to any gene: 11. Looked up from germline, CDR1 is SEHNR and CDR2 is FQNEAQ (reference sequence). Written as DNA, the CDR3 is TGTGCCAGCAGCCCACCGGGACAGGTTGGAAATGGCTACACCTTC. Translating it yields CASSPPGQVGNGYTF.

The CDR3: CASSPYGFYEQYF. CDR3 DNA: TGTGCCAGCAGCCCCTACGGGTTCTACGAGCAGTACTTC. The J gene is TRBJ2-7, the V gene TRBV6-5; no definite D call. This CDR3 has 13 amino acids. With 6 bases removed from V and 3 bases from J, the gap between germline ends came to 12 bases. Germline CDR1 reads MNHEY; CDR2 reads SVGAGI.